This T cell receptor beta chain was identified during a study of T cells in Graves' hyperthyroidism and ophthalmopathy. Deletions cut 8 bases from V and 8 bases from J, with 10 bases between. Germline CDR1 and CDR2: WNHNN and SYGVQD (reference sequence). The length of the CDR3 is 12 residues. TCR beta CDR3 sequences were amplified from RNA transcripts. The study used the HTBI primer set for a first-round RT-PCR of the TCR CDR3. TCRdb reprocessed the multiplex PCR reads via MiXCR and lists one record per CDR3 protein. The table includes roughly 630,000 distinct CDR3 sequences, 15% to 18% detected once. A word on this clonotype: In this CDR3 the conserved last residue, phenylalanine or tryptophan, is missing, so a read error is likely.

The study left out patients who had uncontrolled infection, other autoimmune disease, pregnancy or lactation. From 10 ml of fresh peripheral blood, PBMCs were isolated. The TCR comes from a woman aged 25-40 years with Graves' hyperthyroidism. Sequencing was done on a sample of blood. The chain has TRBV10-1 and TRBJ1-6; D is perhaps TRBD1 (5 bases). CDR3 protein: CASRDGDSPLHL. CDR3 nucleotides: TGCGCCAGCCGGGACGGGGATTCACCCCTCCACCTT.